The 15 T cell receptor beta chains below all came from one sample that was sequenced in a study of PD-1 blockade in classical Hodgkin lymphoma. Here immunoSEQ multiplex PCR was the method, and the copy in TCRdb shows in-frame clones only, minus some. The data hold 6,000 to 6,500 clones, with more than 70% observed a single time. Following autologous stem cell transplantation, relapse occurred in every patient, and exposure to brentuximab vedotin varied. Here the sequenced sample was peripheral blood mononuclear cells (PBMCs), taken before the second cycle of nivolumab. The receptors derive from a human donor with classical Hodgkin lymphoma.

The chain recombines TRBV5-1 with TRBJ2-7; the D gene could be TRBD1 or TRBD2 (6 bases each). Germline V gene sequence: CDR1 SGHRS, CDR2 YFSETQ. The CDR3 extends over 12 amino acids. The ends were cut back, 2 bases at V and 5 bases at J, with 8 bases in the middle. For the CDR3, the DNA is TGCGCCAGCAGCTTTGGGGGGCACGAGCAGTACGTC. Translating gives CASSFGGHEQYV.

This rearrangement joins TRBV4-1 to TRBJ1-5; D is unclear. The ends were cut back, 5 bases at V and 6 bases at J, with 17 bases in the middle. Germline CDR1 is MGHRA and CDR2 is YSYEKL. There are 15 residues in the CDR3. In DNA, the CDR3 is TGCGCCAGCAGCTCGAACGGAGTTGTTGGTCAGCCCCAGCATTTT. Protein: CASSSNGVVGQPQHF.

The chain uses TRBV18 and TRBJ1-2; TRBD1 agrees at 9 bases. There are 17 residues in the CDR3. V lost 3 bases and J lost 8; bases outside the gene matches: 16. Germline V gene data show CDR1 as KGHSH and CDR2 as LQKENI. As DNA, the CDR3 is TGTGCCAGCTCACCGGTACAGGGGGCGTCCATTTCTCGGGGCTACACCTTC. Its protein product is CASSPVQGASISRGYTF.

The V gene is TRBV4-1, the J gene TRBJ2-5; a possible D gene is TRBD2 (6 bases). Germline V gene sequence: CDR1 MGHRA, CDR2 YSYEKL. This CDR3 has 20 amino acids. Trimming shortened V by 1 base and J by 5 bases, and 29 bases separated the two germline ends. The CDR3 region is CASSQARKEGPWALGETQYF. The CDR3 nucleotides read TGCGCCAGCAGCCAAGCCAGAAAGGAGGGGCCGTGGGCCCTTGGGGAGACCCAGTACTTC.

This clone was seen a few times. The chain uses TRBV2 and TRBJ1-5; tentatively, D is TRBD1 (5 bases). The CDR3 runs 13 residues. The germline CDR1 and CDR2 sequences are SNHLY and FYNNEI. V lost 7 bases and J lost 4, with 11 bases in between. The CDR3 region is CASTGTFNQPQHF. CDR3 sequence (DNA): TGTGCCAGCACAGGGACGTTTAATCAGCCCCAGCATTTT.

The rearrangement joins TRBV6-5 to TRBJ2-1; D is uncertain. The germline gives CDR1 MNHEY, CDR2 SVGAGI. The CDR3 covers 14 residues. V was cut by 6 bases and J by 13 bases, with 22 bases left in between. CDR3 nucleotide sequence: TGTGCCAGCAGCTACGACACCCCTCCCGGGTTACAGTTCTTC. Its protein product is CASSYDTPPGLQFF.

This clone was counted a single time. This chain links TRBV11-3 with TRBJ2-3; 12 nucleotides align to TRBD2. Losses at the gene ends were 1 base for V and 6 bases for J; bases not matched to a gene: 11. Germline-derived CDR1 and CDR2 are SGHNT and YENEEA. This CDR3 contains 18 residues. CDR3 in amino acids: CASSLVGLAGGPGDTQYF. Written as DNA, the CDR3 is TGTGCCAGCAGCTTAGTAGGCCTAGCGGGAGGGCCAGGGGATACGCAGTATTTT.

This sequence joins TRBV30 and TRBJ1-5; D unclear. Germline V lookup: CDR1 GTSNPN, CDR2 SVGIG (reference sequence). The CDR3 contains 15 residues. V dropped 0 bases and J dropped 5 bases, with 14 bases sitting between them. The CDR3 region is CAWSVGTAQDQPQHF. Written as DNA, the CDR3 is TGTGCCTGGAGTGTAGGCACAGCGCAAGATCAGCCCCAGCATTTT.

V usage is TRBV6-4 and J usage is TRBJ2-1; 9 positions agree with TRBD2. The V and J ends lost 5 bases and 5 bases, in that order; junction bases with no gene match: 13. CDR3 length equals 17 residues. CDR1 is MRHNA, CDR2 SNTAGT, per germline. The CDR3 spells CASSKGPSGNTDNEQFF. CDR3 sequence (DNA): TGTGCCAGCAGTAAGGGGCCTAGCGGGAATACCGACAATGAGCAGTTCTTC.

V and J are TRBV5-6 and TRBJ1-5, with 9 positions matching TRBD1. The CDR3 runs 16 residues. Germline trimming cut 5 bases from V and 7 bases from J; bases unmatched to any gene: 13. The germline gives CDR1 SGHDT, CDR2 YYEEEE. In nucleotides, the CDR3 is TGTGCCAGCAGTCTCCGTGGACAGGGGATACGGCAGCCCCAGCATTTT. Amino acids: CASSLRGQGIRQPQHF.

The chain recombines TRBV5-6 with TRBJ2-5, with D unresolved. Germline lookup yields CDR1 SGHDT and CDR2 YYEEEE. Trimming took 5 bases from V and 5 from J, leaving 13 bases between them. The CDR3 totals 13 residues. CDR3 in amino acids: CASSLGLGETQYF. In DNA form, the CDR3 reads TGTGCCAGCAGTCTGGGTCTCGGGGAGACCCAGTACTTC.

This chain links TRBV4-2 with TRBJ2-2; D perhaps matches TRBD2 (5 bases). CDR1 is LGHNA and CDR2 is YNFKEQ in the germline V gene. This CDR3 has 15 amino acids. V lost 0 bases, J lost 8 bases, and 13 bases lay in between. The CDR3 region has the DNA TGTGCCAGCAGCCAAGATCACACTAGGAGGGGGGAGCTGTTTTTT. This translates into CASSQDHTRRGELFF.

The CDR3 here is CASSLGTDTQYF. Written as DNA, the CDR3 is TGTGCCAGCAGCTTAGGGACAGATACGCAGTATTTT. This chain joins TRBV7-9 and TRBJ2-3; D unclear. Per germline, CDR1 SEHNR and CDR2 FQNEAQ (reference sequence). CDR3 length: 12 residues. V lost 1 base and J lost 3, with 2 bases in between.

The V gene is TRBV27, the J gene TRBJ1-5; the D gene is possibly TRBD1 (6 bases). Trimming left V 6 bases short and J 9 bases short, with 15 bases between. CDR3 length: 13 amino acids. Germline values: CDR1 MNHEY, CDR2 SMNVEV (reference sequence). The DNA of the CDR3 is TGTGCCAGCAGCCCCGGGGGGCGTCGGCCCCAGCATTTT. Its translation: CASSPGGRRPQHF.

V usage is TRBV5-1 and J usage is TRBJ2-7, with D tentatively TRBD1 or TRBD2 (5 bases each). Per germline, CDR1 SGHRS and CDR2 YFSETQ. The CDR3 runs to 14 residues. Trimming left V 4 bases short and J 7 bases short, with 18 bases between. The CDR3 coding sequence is TGCGCCAGCAGCCAAGGACACCCAGAGGGTGAGCAGTACGTC. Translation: CASSQGHPEGEQYV.